Given below is one T cell receptor beta chain in context. The data were obtained in a study of T cells after yellow fever vaccination. TCRdb analysed the 5' RACE reads with MiXCR anew, one entry per CDR3 protein. The repertoire holds approximately 150,000 distinct CDR3 sequences, with about a tenth as singletons. The V gene lost 4 bases and the J gene lost 0 bases, with 17 bases spanning the gap. The CDR3 is 17 residues long. CDR1 is SGHRS, CDR2 YFSETQ, per germline. Sequenced material: CD8+ T cells sorted from PBMCs, taken 45 days after the yellow fever booster vaccination. This chain links TRBV5-1 with TRBJ2-1; possible D gene TRBD2, 7 bases. The sequence was obtained from a man aged 18 to 29 who received the YFV17D yellow fever vaccine. CDR3 residues: CASSGLGQTSSYNEQFF. In nucleotides, the CDR3 is TGCGCCAGCAGCGGACTAGGACAGACGAGCTCCTACAATGAGCAGTTCTTC.